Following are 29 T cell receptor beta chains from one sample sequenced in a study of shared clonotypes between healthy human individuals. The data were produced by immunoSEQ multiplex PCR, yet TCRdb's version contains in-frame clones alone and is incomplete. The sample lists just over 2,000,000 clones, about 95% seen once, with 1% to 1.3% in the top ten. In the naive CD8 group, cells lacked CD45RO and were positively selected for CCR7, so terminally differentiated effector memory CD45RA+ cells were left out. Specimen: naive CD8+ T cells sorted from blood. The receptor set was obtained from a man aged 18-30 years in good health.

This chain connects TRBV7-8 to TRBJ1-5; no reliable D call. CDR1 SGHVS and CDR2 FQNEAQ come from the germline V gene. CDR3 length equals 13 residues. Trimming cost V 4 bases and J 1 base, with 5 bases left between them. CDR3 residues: CASSYTSNQPQHF. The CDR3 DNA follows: TGTGCCAGCAGCTATACAAGCAATCAGCCCCAGCATTTT.

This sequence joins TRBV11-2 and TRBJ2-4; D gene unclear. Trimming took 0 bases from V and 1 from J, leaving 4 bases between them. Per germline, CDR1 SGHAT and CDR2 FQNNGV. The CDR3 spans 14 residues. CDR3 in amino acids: CASSLEGAKNIQYF. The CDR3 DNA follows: TGTGCCAGCAGCTTAGAGGGGGCCAAAAACATTCAGTACTTC.

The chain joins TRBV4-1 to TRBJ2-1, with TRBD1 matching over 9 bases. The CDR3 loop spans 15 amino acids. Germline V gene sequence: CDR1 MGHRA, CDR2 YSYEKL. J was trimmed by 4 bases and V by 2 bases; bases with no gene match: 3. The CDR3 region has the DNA TGCGCCAGCAGCCAAACAGGGGGCCCATACAATGAGCAGTTCTTC. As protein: CASSQTGGPYNEQFF.

CDR3 sequence: CASSQDRWETQYF. CDR3 DNA: TGTGCCAGCAGTCAAGACAGATGGGAGACCCAGTACTTC. The chain carries TRBV27 and TRBJ2-5, with D possibly TRBD1 on 5 matching bases. Germline V lookup: CDR1 MNHEY, CDR2 SMNVEV (reference sequence). The CDR3 has 13 residues. Trimming left V 5 bases short and J 5 bases short, with 12 bases between.

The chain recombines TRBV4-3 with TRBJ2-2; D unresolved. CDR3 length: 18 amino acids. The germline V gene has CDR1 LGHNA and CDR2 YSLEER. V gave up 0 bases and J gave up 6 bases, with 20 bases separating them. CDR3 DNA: TGCGCCAGCAGCCAAGATAGTGCAGGCTCCGAGTCCCCCGGGGAGCTGTTTTTT. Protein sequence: CASSQDSAGSESPGELFF.

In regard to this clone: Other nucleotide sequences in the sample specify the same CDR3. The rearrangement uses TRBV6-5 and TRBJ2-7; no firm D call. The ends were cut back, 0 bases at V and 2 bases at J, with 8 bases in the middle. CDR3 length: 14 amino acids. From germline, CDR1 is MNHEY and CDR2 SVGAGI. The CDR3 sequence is CASSYSWETYEQYF. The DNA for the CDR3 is TGTGCCAGCAGTTACTCTTGGGAAACCTACGAGCAGTACTTC.

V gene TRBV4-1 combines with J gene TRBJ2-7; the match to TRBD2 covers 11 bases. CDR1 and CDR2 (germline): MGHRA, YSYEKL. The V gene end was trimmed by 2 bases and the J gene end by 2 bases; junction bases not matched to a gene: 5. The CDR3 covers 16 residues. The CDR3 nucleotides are TGCGCCAGCAGCCAATCTAGCGGGGGGCTCACCTACGAGCAGTACTTC. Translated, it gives CASSQSSGGLTYEQYF.

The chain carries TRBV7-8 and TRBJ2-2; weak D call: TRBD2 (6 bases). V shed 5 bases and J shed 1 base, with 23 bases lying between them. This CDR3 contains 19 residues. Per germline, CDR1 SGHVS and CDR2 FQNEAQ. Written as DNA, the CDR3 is TGTGCCAGCAGCCTAGGGTTCGGAGGGCAGGCGCTGAACACCGGGGAGCTGTTTTTT. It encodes CASSLGFGGQALNTGELFF.

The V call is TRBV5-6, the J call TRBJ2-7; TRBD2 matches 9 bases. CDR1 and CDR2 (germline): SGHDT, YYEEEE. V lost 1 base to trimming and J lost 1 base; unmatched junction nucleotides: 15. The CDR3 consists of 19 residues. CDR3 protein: CASSLLWGTSPSSSYEQYF. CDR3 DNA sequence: TGTGCCAGCAGCTTGCTTTGGGGGACTAGCCCTTCCTCATCCTACGAGCAGTACTTC.

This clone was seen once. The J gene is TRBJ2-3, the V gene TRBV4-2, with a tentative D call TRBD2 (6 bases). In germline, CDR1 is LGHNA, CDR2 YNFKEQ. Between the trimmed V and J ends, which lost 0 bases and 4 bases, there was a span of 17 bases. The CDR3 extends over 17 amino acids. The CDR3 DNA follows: TGTGCCAGCAGCCAAGAGGGGACGGGGGTTTTTTCAGATACGCAGTATTTT. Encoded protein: CASSQEGTGVFSDTQYF.

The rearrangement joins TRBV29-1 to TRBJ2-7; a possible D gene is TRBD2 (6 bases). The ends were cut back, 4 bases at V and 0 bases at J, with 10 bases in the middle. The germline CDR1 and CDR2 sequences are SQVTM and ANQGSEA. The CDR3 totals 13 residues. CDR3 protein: CSVAGENSYEQYF. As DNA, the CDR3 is TGCAGCGTTGCGGGAGAAAACTCCTACGAGCAGTACTTC.

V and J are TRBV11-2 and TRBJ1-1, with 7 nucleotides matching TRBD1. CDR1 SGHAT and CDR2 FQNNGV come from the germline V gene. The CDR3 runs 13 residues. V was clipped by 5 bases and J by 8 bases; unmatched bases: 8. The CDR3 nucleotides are TGTGCCAGCAGCCAAGAAAGGGGGCAGGAAGCTTTCTTT. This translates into CASSQERGQEAFF.

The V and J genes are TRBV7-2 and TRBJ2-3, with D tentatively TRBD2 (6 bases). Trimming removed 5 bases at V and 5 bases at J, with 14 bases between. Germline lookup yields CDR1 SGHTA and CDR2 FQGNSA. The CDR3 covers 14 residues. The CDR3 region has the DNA TGTGCCAGCAGCCTGATAGCGGTTCTAGATACGCAGTATTTT. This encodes CASSLIAVLDTQYF.

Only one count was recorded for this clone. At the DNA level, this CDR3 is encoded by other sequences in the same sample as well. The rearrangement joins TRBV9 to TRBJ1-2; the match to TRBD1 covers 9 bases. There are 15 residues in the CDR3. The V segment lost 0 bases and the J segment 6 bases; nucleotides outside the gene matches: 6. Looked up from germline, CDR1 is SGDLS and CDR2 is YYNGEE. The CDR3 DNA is TGTGCCAGCAGCGTAGGTCTAACAGGGGGCGATGGCTACACCTTC. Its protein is CASSVGLTGGDGYTF.

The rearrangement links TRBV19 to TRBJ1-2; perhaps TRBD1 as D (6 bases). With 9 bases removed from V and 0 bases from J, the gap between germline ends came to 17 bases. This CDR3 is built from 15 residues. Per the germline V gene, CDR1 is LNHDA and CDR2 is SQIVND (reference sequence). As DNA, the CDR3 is TGTGCCAGCGCACAGGGAGGAGGGCCTAACTATGGCTACACCTTC. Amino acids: CASAQGGGPNYGYTF.

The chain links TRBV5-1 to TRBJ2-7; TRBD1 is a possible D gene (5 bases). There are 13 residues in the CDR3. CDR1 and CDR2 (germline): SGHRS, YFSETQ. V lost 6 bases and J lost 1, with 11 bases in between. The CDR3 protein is CASNQGVSYEQYF. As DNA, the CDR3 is TGCGCCAGCAATCAAGGGGTATCCTACGAGCAGTACTTC.

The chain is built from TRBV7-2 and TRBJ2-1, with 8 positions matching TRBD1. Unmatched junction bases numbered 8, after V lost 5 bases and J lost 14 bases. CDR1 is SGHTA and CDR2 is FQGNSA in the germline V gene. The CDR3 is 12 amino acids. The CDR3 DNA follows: TGTGCCAGCAGCCCAAGACAGGGGCGGAAGTTCTTC. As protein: CASSPRQGRKFF.

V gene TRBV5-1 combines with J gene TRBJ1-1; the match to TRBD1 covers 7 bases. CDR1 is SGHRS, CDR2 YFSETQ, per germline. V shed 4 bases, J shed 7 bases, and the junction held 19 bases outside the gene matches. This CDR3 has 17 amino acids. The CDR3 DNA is TGCGCCAGCAGCCCTCACCTCGGGGGACAGATAAGATATGAAGCTTTCTTT. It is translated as CASSPHLGGQIRYEAFF.

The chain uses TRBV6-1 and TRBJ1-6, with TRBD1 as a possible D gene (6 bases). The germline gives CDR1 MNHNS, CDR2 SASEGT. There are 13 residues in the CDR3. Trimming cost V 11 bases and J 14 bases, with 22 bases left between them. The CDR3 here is CAGLREDSLTLHF. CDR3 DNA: TGTGCCGGACTCAGAGAGGACAGCCTGACCCTCCACTTT.

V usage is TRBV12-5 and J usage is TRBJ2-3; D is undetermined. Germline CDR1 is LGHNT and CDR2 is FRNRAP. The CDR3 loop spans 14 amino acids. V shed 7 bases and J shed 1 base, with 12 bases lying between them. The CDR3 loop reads CASVETSGTDTQYF. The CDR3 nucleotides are TGTGCTAGTGTTGAAACCTCGGGCACAGATACGCAGTATTTT.

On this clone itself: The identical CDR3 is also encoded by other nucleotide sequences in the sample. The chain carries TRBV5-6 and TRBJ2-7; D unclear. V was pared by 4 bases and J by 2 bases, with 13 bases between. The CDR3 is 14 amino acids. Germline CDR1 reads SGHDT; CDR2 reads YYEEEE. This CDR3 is CASSADSGTYEQYF. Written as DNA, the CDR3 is TGTGCCAGCAGCGCGGATTCAGGCACCTACGAGCAGTACTTC.

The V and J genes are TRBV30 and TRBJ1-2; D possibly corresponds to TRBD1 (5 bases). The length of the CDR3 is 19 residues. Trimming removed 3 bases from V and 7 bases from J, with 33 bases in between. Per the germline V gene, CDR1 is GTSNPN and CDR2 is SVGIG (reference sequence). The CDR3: CAWRGVWGGGRVRHFGYTF. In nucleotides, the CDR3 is TGTGCCTGGAGAGGAGTGTGGGGCGGCGGGAGGGTTAGACACTTTGGCTACACCTTC.

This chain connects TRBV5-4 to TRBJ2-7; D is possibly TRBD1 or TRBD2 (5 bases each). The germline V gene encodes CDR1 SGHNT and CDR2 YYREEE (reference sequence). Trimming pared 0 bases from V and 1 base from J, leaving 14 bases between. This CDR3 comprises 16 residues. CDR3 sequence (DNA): TGTGCCAGCAGCTTGGAGAACAGAGGGGAGTCCTACGAGCAGTACTTC. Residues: CASSLENRGESYEQYF.

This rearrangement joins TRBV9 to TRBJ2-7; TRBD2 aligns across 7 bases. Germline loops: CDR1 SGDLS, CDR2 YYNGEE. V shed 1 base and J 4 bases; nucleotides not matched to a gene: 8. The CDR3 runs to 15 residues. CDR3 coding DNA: TGTGCCAGCAGCGTAACCTCCAGCGGGATTTACGAGCAGTACTTC. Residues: CASSVTSSGIYEQYF.

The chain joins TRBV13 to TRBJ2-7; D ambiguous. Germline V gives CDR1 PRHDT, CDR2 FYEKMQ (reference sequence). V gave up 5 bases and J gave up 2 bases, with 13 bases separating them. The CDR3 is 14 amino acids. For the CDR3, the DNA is TGTGCCAGCAGCCCAAAGGGATACCCCTACGAGCAGTACTTC. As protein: CASSPKGYPYEQYF.

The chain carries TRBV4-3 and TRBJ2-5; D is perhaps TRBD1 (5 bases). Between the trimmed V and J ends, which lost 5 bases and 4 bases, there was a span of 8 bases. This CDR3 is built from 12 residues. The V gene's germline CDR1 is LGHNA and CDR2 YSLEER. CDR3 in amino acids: CASSDGAETQYF. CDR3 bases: TGCGCCAGCAGCGATGGGGCAGAGACCCAGTACTTC.

The CDR3, as DNA: TGTGCCAGTAGTATAACAGTTACCTCCTACGAGCAGTACTTC. Protein: CASSITVTSYEQYF. The chain is built from TRBV19 and TRBJ2-7; D is undetermined. CDR1 and CDR2 from the germline V gene are LNHDA and SQIVND (reference sequence). Trimming shortened V by 2 bases and J by 0 bases, and 8 bases separated the two germline ends. This CDR3 is built from 14 residues.

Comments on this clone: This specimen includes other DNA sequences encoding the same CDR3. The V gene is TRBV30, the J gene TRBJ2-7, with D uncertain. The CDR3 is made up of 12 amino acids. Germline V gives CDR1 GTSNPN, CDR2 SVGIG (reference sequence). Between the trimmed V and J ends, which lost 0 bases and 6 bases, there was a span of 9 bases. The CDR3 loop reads CAWSVGGGEQYF. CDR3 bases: TGTGCCTGGAGTGTAGGCGGTGGCGAGCAGTACTTC.

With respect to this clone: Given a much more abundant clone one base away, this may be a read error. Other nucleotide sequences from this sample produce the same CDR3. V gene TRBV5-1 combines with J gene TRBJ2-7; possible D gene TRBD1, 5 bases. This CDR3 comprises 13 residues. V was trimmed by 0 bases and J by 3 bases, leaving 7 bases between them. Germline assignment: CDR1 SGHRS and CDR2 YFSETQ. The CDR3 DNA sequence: TGCGCCAGCAGCTTGGGACAGAGCTACGAGCAGTACTTC. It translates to CASSLGQSYEQYF.